A selection of T cell receptor beta chains follows, all from one sample in a study of shared clonotypes between healthy human individuals. Using immunoSEQ multiplex PCR, the repertoire was profiled, and TCRdb retains in-frame clones only, with some absent. This table holds 2.3 million or so clones, approximately 93% found once. Sequencing was done on a sample of naive CD4+ T cells from PBMCs. The receptors shown here come from a man aged 18 to 30 in good health. Some clones in this sample may be carry-over from other donors' samples. CDR3s include the opening cysteine and the closing phenylalanine or tryptophan. D genes are given only for firm matches. Only part of the rows carry a size: once, few, many, or a class if the clone is expanded.

CDR3 DNA: TGTGCCAGCTCACCCCGGGGGGTATCTTCCACAGATACGCAGTATTTT
CDR3 protein: CASSPRGVSSTDTQYF
clone size: .
J gene: TRBJ2-3
V gene: TRBV18
D gene: TRBD2

CDR3 DNA: TGTGCCAGCAGCTTGGGTTACACCGGGGAGCTGTTTTTT
CDR3 protein: CASSLGYTGELFF
clone size: .
J gene: TRBJ2-2
V gene: TRBV5-6
D gene: .

CDR3 DNA: TGTGCCAGCAGCTTAACTAGCGGTTACACCGGGGAGCTGTTTTTT
CDR3 protein: CASSLTSGYTGELFF
clone size: .
J gene: TRBJ2-2
V gene: TRBV7-3
D gene: .

CDR3 DNA: TGTGCCAGCAGCTTAGCGCGGTCTAGCGGTTTTGCCGGGGAGCTGTTTTTT
CDR3 protein: CASSLARSSGFAGELFF
clone size: .
J gene: TRBJ2-2
V gene: TRBV7-2
D gene: TRBD2

CDR3 DNA: TGTGCCAGCAGCTTTGACAGGTCGACCGGGGAGCTGTTTTTT
CDR3 protein: CASSFDRSTGELFF
clone size: .
J gene: TRBJ2-2
V gene: TRBV7-3
D gene: .

CDR3 DNA: TGCGCCAGCAGCTTAGAGGGACACAGCAATCAGCCCCAGCATTTT
CDR3 protein: CASSLEGHSNQPQHF
clone size: .
J gene: TRBJ1-5
V gene: TRBV5-1
D gene: .

CDR3 DNA: TGTGCCAGCAGGACAACAGGGAGGGAGCAGTTCTTC
CDR3 protein: CASRTTGREQFF
clone size: .
J gene: TRBJ2-1
V gene: TRBV28
D gene: .

CDR3 DNA: TGCGCCAGCAGCCCGGGACTAGCGGGAGGCCCGCAGTTCTTC
CDR3 protein: CASSPGLAGGPQFF
clone size: .
J gene: TRBJ2-1
V gene: TRBV5-1
D gene: TRBD2

CDR3 DNA: TGTGCCAGCAGTGGCCGGACGGTCGTAGAGACCCAGTACTTC
CDR3 protein: CASSGRTVVETQYF
clone size: .
J gene: TRBJ2-5
V gene: TRBV25-1
D gene: .

CDR3 DNA: TGCGCCAGCAGCGTGGACAGGGCAACTAATGAAAAACTGTTTTTT
CDR3 protein: CASSVDRATNEKLFF
clone size: .
J gene: TRBJ1-4
V gene: TRBV5-1
D gene: TRBD1

CDR3 DNA: TGTGCCAGCAGCTTGACTAGCCGCGCAGATACGCAGTATTTT
CDR3 protein: CASSLTSRADTQYF
clone size: .
J gene: TRBJ2-3
V gene: TRBV7-8
D gene: TRBD2

CDR3 DNA: TGTGCCATCAGTGACCCCGGACAGGGGTTCCTCGCGGAGCCAGATACGCAGTATTTT
CDR3 protein: CAISDPGQGFLAEPDTQYF
clone size: .
J gene: TRBJ2-3
V gene: TRBV10-3
D gene: TRBD1

CDR3 DNA: TGTGCCAGCAGCTACACAGGGCCGGGTGAGACCCAGTACTTC
CDR3 protein: CASSYTGPGETQYF
clone size: .
J gene: TRBJ2-5
V gene: TRBV7-3
D gene: .

CDR3 DNA: TGCGCCAGCACTGTCCCGGGGGCACGAAGAAGAAACTATGGCTACACCTTC
CDR3 protein: CASTVPGARRRNYGYTF
clone size: .
J gene: TRBJ1-2
V gene: TRBV4-1
D gene: .

CDR3 DNA: TGTGCCAGCGCGTATGGGAGCTATAGCAATCAGCCCCAGCATTTT
CDR3 protein: CASAYGSYSNQPQHF
clone size: few
J gene: TRBJ1-5
V gene: TRBV2
D gene: .

CDR3 DNA: TGTGCCAGCAGCTTAGGCGACCCCTCATGGCAGTACTTC
CDR3 protein: CASSLGDPSWQYF
clone size: .
J gene: TRBJ2-7
V gene: TRBV7-9
D gene: .